These 16 T cell receptor beta chains share one sample of origin, sequenced in a study of sequential checkpoint blockade in melanoma. Treatment given: randomized to nivolumab then ipilimumab (arm A) or the reverse (arm B). The assay was immunoSEQ multiplex PCR, and TCRdb's table has in-frame clones only and misses some. The table lists 10,000 or so clones, roughly 25% of them singletons. The material sequenced was tumor tissue (inferred from file names), taken from a patient given nivolumab and ipilimumab in sequence. These receptors came from a human donor with melanoma.

This clone has at least ten counts. V gene TRBV9 combines with J gene TRBJ1-2; TRBD1 agrees at 10 bases. CDR3 length: 12 residues. V gave up 5 bases and J gave up 8 bases; unmatched junction bases: 3. The germline V gene has CDR1 SGDLS and CDR2 YYNGEE. CDR3 sequence (DNA): TGTGCCAGCAGTGGGACAGGGGACGGCTACACCTTC. Translation: CASSGTGDGYTF. Based on the CDR3 plus reference TRBV9 and TRBJ1-2, the full variable domain is DSGVTQTPKHLITATGQRVTLRCSPRSGDLSVYWYQQSLDQGLQFLIQYYNGEERAKGNILERFSAQQFPDLHSELNLSSLELGDSALYFCASSGTGDGYTFGSGTRLTVV.

V and J are TRBV30 and TRBJ2-3; 7 positions match TRBD2. Unmatched junction bases numbered 1, after V lost 2 bases and J lost 5 bases. The CDR3 is 12 amino acids. CDR1 is GTSNPN and CDR2 is SVGIG in the germline V gene (reference sequence). The CDR3 DNA reads TGTGCCTGGAGTACGGGGGGAGATACGCAGTATTTT. It specifies CAWSTGGDTQYF.

The chain's CDR3 is CASSLNKGREQYF. The CDR3 nucleotides read TGTGCCAGCAGTTTAAACAAGGGGCGCGAGCAGTACTTC. V is TRBV28 and J is TRBJ2-7, with a weak D call TRBD1 (5 bases). Per germline, CDR1 MDHEN and CDR2 SYDVKM. Trimming took 2 bases from V and 6 from J, leaving 11 bases between them. This CDR3 has 13 amino acids.

The chain has TRBV19 and TRBJ1-6; no clear D. The CDR3 loop spans 13 amino acids. Trimming shortened V by 4 bases and J by 8 bases, and 9 bases separated the two germline ends. From germline, CDR1 is LNHDA and CDR2 SQIVND (reference sequence). CDR3 loop: CASSTYSDSPLHF. CDR3 bases: TGTGCCAGTAGTACATACAGTGATTCACCCCTCCACTTT.

The genes are TRBV29-1 and TRBJ1-5; TRBD1 might be the D (6 bases). The CDR3 has 13 amino acids. The V end was cut by 6 bases, the J end by 3 bases, with 12 bases between. Germline values: CDR1 SQVTM, CDR2 ANQGSEA. The CDR3 DNA reads TGCAGCGTGGCCACAGGGATCAATCAGCCCCAGCATTTT. Protein: CSVATGINQPQHF.

This clone occurred many times. The V and J genes are TRBV6-8 and TRBJ2-7; TRBD1 or TRBD2 may be the D gene (5 bases each). The CDR3 length is 13 residues. From germline, CDR1 is MNHGY and CDR2 SAAAGT. The V gene lost 6 bases and the J gene lost 6 bases, with 15 bases spanning the gap. The DNA for the CDR3 is TGTGCCAGCAGCCCCGGGGCTCCCCTCGAGCAGTACTTC. As protein: CASSPGAPLEQYF.

This clone has more than one count but fewer than ten. The gene calls are TRBV28 and TRBJ2-7, with D perhaps matching TRBD1 (6 bases). V was pared by 1 base and J by 0 bases, with 10 bases between. This CDR3 region has 15 residues. Germline V gives CDR1 MDHEN, CDR2 SYDVKM. The CDR3 region is CASSLSAGASYEQYF. The DNA of the CDR3 is TGTGCCAGCAGTTTATCGGCAGGGGCCTCCTACGAGCAGTACTTC.

At least ten counts were recorded for this clone. The CDR3 nucleotides are TGTGCCATCAGTGAGGGCGTCAGCACAGATACGCAGTATTTT. This translates into CAISEGVSTDTQYF. The rearrangement links TRBV10-3 to TRBJ2-3; no firm D call. V lost 2 bases and J 0 bases, leaving 6 bases between the germline ends. Germline assignment: CDR1 ENHRY and CDR2 SYGVKD. The CDR3 has 14 residues.

This clone was seen once. The J gene is TRBJ2-1, the V gene TRBV29-1, with D unclear. Germline V lookup: CDR1 SQVTM, CDR2 ANQGSEA. Trimming cost V 6 bases and J 8 bases, with 14 bases left between them. This CDR3 spans 12 amino acids. Written as DNA, the CDR3 is TGCAGCGTGCGAAGGCTCCATGATGAGCAGTTCTTC. Residues: CSVRRLHDEQFF.

This clone was found many times. The chain recombines TRBV6-8 with TRBJ1-2; D is undetermined. Germline assignment: CDR1 MNHGY and CDR2 SAAAGT. V shed 1 base and J shed 8 bases, with 14 bases lying between them. The CDR3 has 14 residues. The CDR3 loop is CASSYLGGYEGYTF. DNA of the CDR3: TGTGCCAGCAGTTACTTAGGAGGGTATGAGGGCTACACCTTC.

Sample share makes this clone medium-sized (0.01 to 0.1%). The J gene is TRBJ2-2, the V gene TRBV11-3, with 8 bases identical to TRBD2. The J segment lost 5 bases and the V segment lost 2 bases, leaving 4 bases of the junction unmatched. The CDR3 length is 15 residues. The germline V gene has CDR1 SGHNT and CDR2 YENEEA. The CDR3 loop reads CASSLFSGVTGELFF. The CDR3 bases are TGTGCCAGCAGCTTATTTAGCGGGGTGACCGGGGAGCTGTTTTTT.

This clone is labeled as medium-sized. The chain links TRBV11-3 to TRBJ2-5; possible D gene TRBD2, 6 bases. V was cut by 6 bases and J by 5 bases, with 16 bases left in between. Germline lookup yields CDR1 SGHNT and CDR2 YENEEA. The CDR3 totals 14 residues. CDR3 DNA: TGTGCCAGCAGGGCGGGACCAGTCTACGAGACCCAGTACTTC. Protein sequence: CASRAGPVYETQYF.

The V call is TRBV6-8, the J call TRBJ1-5; D may be TRBD1 (6 bases). CDR1 and CDR2 (germline): MNHGY, SAAAGT. Trimming stripped 2 bases from V and 4 bases from J, with 18 bases between. The CDR3 has 17 amino acids. The CDR3 region has the DNA TGTGCCAGCAGTTACGGGTCAGGGGAGAGTGGAAATCAGCCCCAGCATTTT. It is translated as CASSYGSGESGNQPQHF.

This clone counts as medium-sized (0.01 to 0.1%). The rearrangement links TRBV11-3 to TRBJ2-3; 7 nucleotides match TRBD1. The CDR3 extends over 15 amino acids. From germline, CDR1 is SGHNT and CDR2 YENEEA. Trimming cost V 1 base and J 0 bases; bases outside gene matches: 1. CDR3 in amino acids: CASSLVGGSTDTQYF. The CDR3 bases are TGTGCCAGCAGCTTAGTAGGGGGCAGCACAGATACGCAGTATTTT. The entire variable domain, with the rest obtained from reference TRBV11-3 and TRBJ2-3, is as follows: EAGVVQSPRYKIIEKKQPVAFWCNPISGHNTLYWYLQNLGQGPELLIRYENEEAVDDSQLPKDRFSAERLKGVDSTLKIQPAELGDSAVYLCASSLVGGSTDTQYFGPGTRLTVL.

CDR3 protein: CASTYNRNTEAFF. Here the CDR3 DNA reads TGCGCCAGCACCTATAACAGGAACACTGAAGCTTTCTTT. The V call is TRBV23-1, the J call TRBJ1-1, with D hard to call. TRBV23-1 is treated as an ORF (open reading frame) with a function not yet certain. There are 13 residues in the CDR3. V gave up 7 bases and J gave up 1 base, with 10 bases separating them.

The V call is TRBV18, the J call TRBJ1-3; D is uncertain. V lost 0 bases, J lost 4 bases, and 16 bases lay in between. CDR3 length: 17 amino acids. Germline CDR1 reads KGHSH; CDR2 reads LQKENI. The DNA for the CDR3 is TGTGCCAGCTCACCACCGTCGGTCGACGCGTCGGGAAACACCATATATTTT. This encodes CASSPPSVDASGNTIYF.